Below, 16 T cell receptor beta chains from the same sample are listed, as sequenced in a study of shared clonotypes between healthy human individuals. This table comes from immunoSEQ multiplex PCR, and its TCRdb copy is limited to in-frame clones, with some not included. The table has fewer than 550,000 clones, around 79% seen once. Sequencing was carried out using PBMCs. These receptors were obtained from a woman aged 40-49 years in good health. Some clones in this sample may be carry-over from other donors' samples.

The V call is TRBV6-6, the J call TRBJ2-2; D remains ambiguous. The CDR3 consists of 13 residues. With 6 bases removed from V and 6 bases from J, the gap between germline ends came to 11 bases. Germline V gives CDR1 MNHNY, CDR2 SVGAGI (reference sequence). In DNA form, the CDR3 reads TGTGCCAGCAGACCACCCTGGCCCGGGGAGCTGTTTTTT. It yields the protein CASRPPWPGELFF.

The gene calls are TRBV6-5 and TRBJ1-4; weak D call: TRBD1 (5 bases). There are 15 residues in the CDR3. CDR1 and CDR2 (germline): MNHEY, SVGAGI. Trimming pared 5 bases from V and 4 bases from J, leaving 14 bases between. CDR3 sequence (DNA): TGTGCCAGCAGTCCACGGGGACGGTTTAATGAAAAACTGTTTTTT. Protein sequence: CASSPRGRFNEKLFF.

A single count supports this clone. The chain employs TRBV28 and TRBJ2-7; possibly TRBD2 for D (6 bases). CDR1 and CDR2 from the germline V gene are MDHEN and SYDVKM. The CDR3 spans 16 residues. The V gene lost 6 bases and the J gene lost 1 base, with 19 bases spanning the gap. CDR3 region: CASSSPGEGGSYEQYF. Here the CDR3 DNA reads TGTGCCAGCAGCTCCCCGGGAGAGGGAGGATCCTACGAGCAGTACTTC.

The rearrangement links TRBV9 to TRBJ2-7; D not resolved. Trimming took off 0 bases at V and 4 bases at J, with 14 bases between the two ends. The CDR3 sequence is 15 residues long. CDR1 is SGDLS, CDR2 YYNGEE, per germline. The CDR3 is CASSVGPHNQYEQYF. In DNA form, the CDR3 reads TGTGCCAGCAGCGTAGGTCCTCACAACCAATACGAGCAGTACTTC.

The chain links TRBV29-1 to TRBJ2-5; the match to TRBD2 covers 8 bases. The length of the CDR3 is 12 residues. Germline CDR1 and CDR2: SQVTM and ANQGSEA. Trimming took 6 bases from V and 3 from J; bases not matched to a gene: 3. CDR3 sequence: CSVRTSKETQYF. The CDR3 nucleotides read TGCAGCGTGCGGACTAGCAAAGAGACCCAGTACTTC.

Note on this clone: This may arise from a read error, as a much more abundant clone is one base away. The chain joins TRBV10-2 to TRBJ2-7, with unresolved D. Germline CDR1 reads WSHSY; CDR2 reads SAAADI. V was trimmed by 3 bases and J by 3 bases, leaving 3 bases between them. This CDR3 has 11 amino acids. The chain's CDR3 is CASSDVYEQYF. The CDR3 DNA reads TGCGCCAGCAGTGACGTCTACGAGCAGTACTTC.

J is TRBJ2-6 and V is TRBV10-2; 7 bases fit TRBD1. The germline V gene encodes CDR1 WSHSY and CDR2 SAAADI. The CDR3 consists of 16 residues. Trimming removed 6 bases from V and 0 bases from J; junction bases left unmatched: 5. The CDR3 sequence: CASRRTGPSGANVLTF. As DNA, the CDR3 is TGCGCCAGCAGACGGACAGGTCCCTCTGGGGCCAACGTCCTGACTTTC.

The V and J genes are TRBV28 and TRBJ2-3; D ambiguous. The germline V gene has CDR1 MDHEN and CDR2 SYDVKM. V lost 2 bases and J 1 base, leaving 16 bases between the germline ends. The CDR3 is made up of 17 amino acids. The CDR3 spells CASSLTAPGSGTDTQYF. The CDR3 DNA reads as TGTGCCAGCAGTTTAACGGCCCCTGGGTCGGGCACAGATACGCAGTATTTT.

The chain combines TRBV6-1 with TRBJ2-7; 8 positions agree with TRBD2. Germline V gene data show CDR1 as MNHNS and CDR2 as SASEGT. Trimming at V came to 10 bases and at J to 0 bases, leaving 8 bases not matched to a gene. This CDR3 is 14 amino acids long. As DNA, the CDR3 is TGTGCCACCTCAGCGGGGGAGAGCTCCTACGAGCAGTACTTC. Protein: CATSAGESSYEQYF.

The chain combines TRBV5-4 with TRBJ2-3, with 13 bases lining up with TRBD2. The CDR3 contains 18 residues. The ends lost 5 bases at V and 0 bases at J; junction bases unmatched: 9. CDR1 SGHNT and CDR2 YYREEE come from the germline V gene (reference sequence). CDR3 bases: TGTGCCAGCAGTTCGGGACTAGCGGGAACAATTAGCACAGATACGCAGTATTTT. Its protein product is CASSSGLAGTISTDTQYF.

V is TRBV11-2 and J is TRBJ1-2; TRBD1 might be the D (6 bases). The V end was cut by 0 bases, the J end by 4 bases, with 9 bases between. Germline V gene sequence: CDR1 SGHAT, CDR2 FQNNGV. The length of the CDR3 is 14 residues. In nucleotides, the CDR3 is TGTGCCAGCAGCTTAGAGGCAGGGGTCTATGGCTACACCTTC. The encoded protein is CASSLEAGVYGYTF. The whole variable domain, remainder taken from reference TRBV11-2 and TRBJ1-2, is EAGVAQSPRYKIIEKRQSVAFWCNPISGHATLYWYQQILGQGPKLLIQFQNNGVVDDSQLPKDRFSAERLKGVDSTLKIQPAKLEDSAVYLCASSLEAGVYGYTFGSGTRLTVV.

This clone has ten or more counts. The V call is TRBV5-1, the J call TRBJ2-2; 10 positions agree with TRBD1. This CDR3 contains 17 residues. V was pared by 0 bases and J by 5 bases, with 7 bases of the junction left unmatched. The V gene's germline CDR1 is SGHRS and CDR2 YFSETQ. CDR3 DNA: TGCGCCAGCAGCTTGGGGGACAGGGGCCGCGCAACCGGGGAGCTGTTTTTT. It codes for CASSLGDRGRATGELFF.

V usage is TRBV10-3 and J usage is TRBJ2-2; TRBD1 aligns across 9 bases. With 1 base clipped from V and 6 bases from J, the junction kept 0 bases outside the gene matches. There are 14 residues in the CDR3. CDR1 and CDR2 from the germline V gene are ENHRY and SYGVKD. Here the CDR3 reads CAISEWDRAGELFF. The CDR3 DNA sequence: TGTGCCATCAGTGAGTGGGACAGGGCCGGGGAGCTGTTTTTT.

The V call is TRBV14, the J call TRBJ2-7; D is uncertain. This CDR3 contains 13 residues. Germline lookup yields CDR1 SGHDN and CDR2 FVKESK. V dropped 1 base and J dropped 7 bases, with 11 bases sitting between them. As DNA, the CDR3 is TGTGCCAGCAGCCAAGGTTTGCCTTTAGAGCAGTACTTC. Its translation: CASSQGLPLEQYF.

V and J are TRBV7-2 and TRBJ2-5; weak D call: TRBD2 (7 bases). The V end was cut by 5 bases, the J end by 5 bases, with 18 bases between. The CDR3 is made up of 15 amino acids. Germline lookup yields CDR1 SGHTA and CDR2 FQGNSA. CDR3 nucleotide sequence: TGTGCCAGCAGCATAAAGGGCAAGGGGGGGGAGACCCAGTACTTC. Its translation is CASSIKGKGGETQYF.

The gene calls are TRBV7-2 and TRBJ2-3, with 8 nucleotides matching TRBD1. Germline V gene lookup returns CDR1 SGHTA and CDR2 FQGNSA. This CDR3 comprises 15 residues. V shed 5 bases, J shed 0 bases, and the junction held 4 bases outside the gene matches. In nucleotides, the CDR3 is TGTGCCAGCAGCCGGACAGGGTTTAGCACAGATACGCAGTATTTT. Translation: CASSRTGFSTDTQYF.